A single sample is the source of the 12 T cell receptor beta chains below, sequenced in a study of PD-L1 blockade in urothelial cancer. Profiled with immunoSEQ multiplex PCR; TCRdb holds only in-frame clones, not every one. This repertoire shows tens of thousands of clones, 80% to 85% found once; its top ten account for roughly 4.5%. The material was PBMCs, obtained around atezolizumab (anti-PD-L1) treatment. The receptor source for this set is a man between 65 and 85 years old with urothelial cancer.

The CDR3 DNA reads TGTGCCAGCAGTGTAACAGGGGCATACTCCTACGAGCAGTACTTC. Translated, it gives CASSVTGAYSYEQYF. This sequence joins TRBV28 and TRBJ2-7, with 7 bases identical to TRBD1. Germline loops: CDR1 MDHEN, CDR2 SYDVKM. V trimming: 5 bases; J trimming: 0 bases; junction bases outside the gene matches: 7. This CDR3 is 15 amino acids long. The full variable domain, with the rest looked up from reference TRBV28 and TRBJ2-7, is DVKVTQSSRYLVKRTGEKVFLECVQDMDHENMFWYRQDPGLGLRLIYFSYDVKMKEKGDIPEGYSVSREKKERFSLILESASTNQTSMYLCASSVTGAYSYEQYFGPGTRLTVT.

The gene calls are TRBV28 and TRBJ1-2, with no clear D. The V end lost 2 bases, the J end lost 0 bases, and 4 bases lay between the germline ends. This CDR3 spans 13 amino acids. Germline V gene lookup returns CDR1 MDHEN and CDR2 SYDVKM. The CDR3 bases are TGTGCCAGCAGTTTAGGAGCTAACTATGGCTACACCTTC. This encodes CASSLGANYGYTF.

The sample holds one count of this clone. One junction end does not reproduce the germline sequence, and a read error may be involved. V is TRBV28 and J is TRBJ2-4, with TRBD1 identical over 8 bases. This CDR3 is 12 amino acids long. Germline V lookup: CDR1 MDHEN, CDR2 SYDVKM. The CDR3 reads CASSPRQGAPGF. The CDR3, as DNA: TGTGCCAGCAGCCCTCGGCAGGGGGCGCCCGGCTTC. The full variable domain, completed using reference TRBV28 and TRBJ2-4, is DVKVTQSSRYLVKRTGEKVFLECVQDMDHENMFWYRQDPGLGLRLIYFSYDVKMKEKGDIPEGYSVSREKKERFSLILESASTNQTSMYLCASSPRQGAPGFGAGTRLSVL.

This clone appeared a few times. The rearrangement links TRBV2 to TRBJ2-1; TRBD1 matches at 7 bases. Germline trimming cut 6 bases from V and 15 bases from J; bases unmatched to any gene: 8. This CDR3 region has 11 residues. Germline CDR1 SNHLY, CDR2 FYNNEI. The CDR3 DNA reads TGTGCCAGCAGCGAGACAGGGAAGTCGTTCTTC. Protein: CASSETGKSFF.

The rearrangement links TRBV5-1 to TRBJ2-7; 10 bases fit TRBD2. V was clipped by 5 bases and J by 2 bases; unmatched bases: 7. Germline CDR1 SGHRS, CDR2 YFSETQ. The CDR3 contains 15 residues. CDR3 sequence: CASSVSGGFPYEQYF. Written as DNA, the CDR3 is TGCGCCAGCAGTGTTAGCGGGGGGTTTCCCTACGAGCAGTACTTC.

This chain connects TRBV7-7 to TRBJ1-4; 8 bases line up with TRBD1. The CDR3 loop spans 16 amino acids. V trimming: 1 base; J trimming: 5 bases; junction bases outside the gene matches: 6. Germline V gene sequence: CDR1 SSHAT, CDR2 FNYEAQ (reference sequence). CDR3 sequence (DNA): TGTGCCAGCAGCTTAGGGCGGCCAGGGGGCAATGAAAAACTGTTTTTT. It yields the protein CASSLGRPGGNEKLFF.

The chain combines TRBV27 with TRBJ1-5, with 7 bases identical to TRBD1. Germline values: CDR1 MNHEY, CDR2 SMNVEV (reference sequence). The V gene end was trimmed by 6 bases and the J gene end by 4 bases; junction bases not matched to a gene: 6. The CDR3 is 14 amino acids. The CDR3 region has the DNA TGTGCCAGCAGCCCCGACAGGGATAATCAGCCCCAGCATTTT. Translating gives CASSPDRDNQPQHF.

This rearrangement joins TRBV2 to TRBJ2-5; TRBD1 matches at 7 bases. Germline V lookup: CDR1 SNHLY, CDR2 FYNNEI. Trimming cost V 4 bases and J 1 base; bases outside gene matches: 6. CDR3 length equals 15 residues. Here the CDR3 DNA reads TGTGCCAGCAGTGGACAGGGTGGTTTCCAAGAGACCCAGTACTTC. Translated: CASSGQGGFQETQYF.

The V and J genes are TRBV5-6 and TRBJ1-6, with TRBD1 matching over 11 bases. Per germline, CDR1 SGHDT and CDR2 YYEEEE. Trimming cost V 4 bases and J 9 bases; bases outside gene matches: 9. The CDR3 sequence is 16 residues long. The CDR3 bases are TGTGCCAGCAGCCATACGGACAGGGGGCGTTTTTCACCCCTCCACTTT. Translation: CASSHTDRGRFSPLHF.

This clone has only one observation. This chain connects TRBV19 to TRBJ2-7, with 7 bases matching TRBD1. CDR3 size: 14 residues. Trimming at V came to 9 bases and at J to 6 bases, leaving 14 bases not matched to a gene. Germline lookup yields CDR1 LNHDA and CDR2 SQIVND (reference sequence). In nucleotides, the CDR3 is TGTGCCAGCCAACAGGGGCCCCGGGTCTCCGAGCAGTACTTC. Translated, it gives CASQQGPRVSEQYF. The entire variable domain, with the rest obtained from reference TRBV19 and TRBJ2-7, is as follows: DGGITQSPKYLFRKEGQNVTLSCEQNLNHDAMYWYRQDPGQGLRLIYYSQIVNDFQKGDIAEGYSVSREKKESFPLTVTSAQKNPTAFYLCASQQGPRVSEQYFGPGTRLTVT.

V usage is TRBV18 and J usage is TRBJ2-7; no definite D call. V was trimmed by 2 bases and J by 3 bases, leaving 11 bases between them. CDR1 is KGHSH and CDR2 is LQKENI in the germline V gene. CDR3 size: 14 residues. This CDR3 reads CASSPFSSIYEQYF. In DNA, the CDR3 is TGTGCCAGCTCACCATTTTCTAGTATCTACGAGCAGTACTTC.

This chain joins TRBV7-9 and TRBJ2-7, with TRBD1 matching 8 bases. There are 14 residues in the CDR3. The germline CDR1 and CDR2 sequences are SEHNR and FQNEAQ (reference sequence). V lost 1 base to trimming and J lost 3 bases; unmatched junction nucleotides: 2. The CDR3 loop reads CASSLGQGIYEQYF. DNA for the CDR3: TGTGCCAGCAGCTTAGGACAGGGGATCTACGAGCAGTACTTC.